This T cell receptor (beta chain) is drawn from a study of blood T cell repertoires in COVID-19. Measured with immunoSEQ multiplex PCR; TCRdb has only the in-frame clones, and not every one. The sample holds some 140,000 clones, about four fifths seen once. This TCR came from a man older than 75 with acute or convalescent COVID-19. The sample taken for sequencing was peripheral blood.

This CDR3 reads CASLAGGAPNYGYTF. In DNA form, the CDR3 reads TGTGCCAGTTTAGCGGGAGGGGCTCCGAACTATGGCTACACCTTC. The chain links TRBV19 to TRBJ1-2; tentative D call: TRBD1 (5 bases). Germline CDR1 reads LNHDA; CDR2 reads SQIVND (reference sequence). V shed 8 bases and J shed 2 bases, with 18 bases lying between them. The CDR3 has 15 residues.